The 16 T cell receptor beta chains presented below share a single source sample, sequenced in a study of cytomegalovirus exposure and HLA in healthy donors. The PCR ran on 60 Vbeta and 13 Jbeta primers. The method was immunoSEQ multiplex PCR; TCRdb's version includes in-frame clones alone and lacks a portion of them. This table holds roughly 100,000 clones, around 78% found once. The source material was PBMCs. The receptors stem from a male donor in good health and CMV-seronegative.

This clone was detected a few times. Within the sample, other DNA sequences also encode this same CDR3. The rearrangement links TRBV29-1 to TRBJ2-1, with 8 bases identical to TRBD2. V trimming: 6 bases; J trimming: 0 bases; junction bases outside the gene matches: 4. Germline CDR1 is SQVTM and CDR2 is ANQGSEA. This CDR3 comprises 14 residues. The CDR3 region has the DNA TGCAGCGTCGCCGGGACTAGCTCCTACAATGAGCAGTTCTTC. Its protein product is CSVAGTSSYNEQFF.

This clone was seen more than once but under ten times. The chain has TRBV6-1 and TRBJ2-7; D remains ambiguous. V was trimmed by 4 bases and J by 3 bases, leaving 4 bases between them. CDR3 length: 11 amino acids. CDR1 MNHNS and CDR2 SASEGT come from the germline V gene. DNA for the CDR3: TGTGCCAGCAGTGTCAACTACGAGCAGTACTTC. This translates into CASSVNYEQYF.

The chain uses TRBV4-2 and TRBJ1-1; D is unclear. The germline V and J ends were trimmed by 4 bases and 1 base, with 7 bases remaining between them. The CDR3 consists of 13 residues. From germline, CDR1 is LGHNA and CDR2 YNFKEQ. CDR3 sequence: CASSPAGNTEAFF. The CDR3 region has the DNA TGTGCCAGCAGCCCAGCAGGGAACACTGAAGCTTTCTTT.

This chain links TRBV6-1 with TRBJ1-1; TRBD1 matches 10 bases. Germline V gene sequence: CDR1 MNHNS, CDR2 SASEGT. J lost 5 bases, V lost 4 bases, and 7 bases had no gene match. The CDR3 is 15 amino acids. The CDR3 region has the DNA TGTGCCAGCAGTGGGACAGGGGGTTTGGGGACTGAAGCTTTCTTT. Translation: CASSGTGGLGTEAFF.

This clone was seen more than once but under ten times. CDR3 nucleotides: TGTGCCAGCAGCTTAGCCGGGATAGGGAATGAGCAGTTCTTC. Residues: CASSLAGIGNEQFF. The chain recombines TRBV7-2 with TRBJ2-1; D perhaps matches TRBD2 (5 bases). The CDR3 has 14 amino acids. The germline CDR1 and CDR2 sequences are SGHTA and FQGNSA. V dropped 0 bases and J dropped 7 bases, with 10 bases sitting between them.

V usage is TRBV27 and J usage is TRBJ1-1, with 7 bases aligning to TRBD1. The CDR3 loop spans 17 amino acids. V lost 0 bases to trimming and J lost 8 bases; unmatched junction nucleotides: 15. Germline V gene data show CDR1 as MNHEY and CDR2 as SMNVEV (reference sequence). CDR3 sequence reads: CASSLSARQGGDGEAFF. CDR3 nucleotide sequence: TGTGCCAGCAGTTTATCGGCTCGACAGGGAGGAGATGGGGAAGCTTTCTTT.

This chain joins TRBV10-3 and TRBJ2-4, with D possibly matching TRBD1 (6 bases). Germline V gives CDR1 ENHRY, CDR2 SYGVKD. This CDR3 contains 16 residues. The V end was cut by 3 bases, the J end by 0 bases, with 12 bases between. The CDR3 here is CAISDGQPLAKNIQYF. The CDR3 DNA reads TGTGCCATCAGTGACGGACAGCCTCTAGCCAAAAACATTCAGTACTTC.

The chain employs TRBV11-3 and TRBJ2-3; TRBD1 agrees at 7 bases. Germline loops: CDR1 SGHNT, CDR2 YENEEA. This CDR3 contains 14 residues. Trimming cost V 7 bases and J 2 bases; bases outside gene matches: 6. The CDR3 is CASTRDRDTDTQYF. CDR3 in DNA: TGTGCCAGCACCCGTGACAGGGACACAGATACGCAGTATTTT.

The V and J genes are TRBV2 and TRBJ1-4, with D perhaps TRBD1 (6 bases). Trimming took off 4 bases at V and 8 bases at J, with 14 bases between the two ends. Germline V gene data show CDR1 as SNHLY and CDR2 as FYNNEI. The CDR3 spans 14 residues. The CDR3 DNA is TGTGCCAGCAGTGGAATTCTACAGGGCGAAAAACTGTTTTTT. This sequence encodes CASSGILQGEKLFF.

This chain links TRBV7-2 with TRBJ1-2; D call uncertain. CDR1 is SGHTA and CDR2 is FQGNSA in the germline V gene. The CDR3 has 14 amino acids. The V end lost 5 bases, the J end lost 1 base, and 11 bases lay between the germline ends. This CDR3 is CASSAGSINYGYTF. CDR3 nucleotides: TGTGCCAGCAGCGCCGGGTCGATTAACTATGGCTACACCTTC.

The sample holds one count of this clone. The rearrangement uses TRBV10-3 and TRBJ1-2; tentatively, D is TRBD1 (6 bases). The CDR3 has 15 amino acids. V was pared by 10 bases and J by 8 bases, with 26 bases between. Germline V gene sequence: CDR1 ENHRY, CDR2 SYGVKD. The CDR3 nucleotides read TGTGCCACCACGGACCCGGGACAAGGGTGGAGGGGCTACACCTTC. Encoded protein: CATTDPGQGWRGYTF.

Note on this clone: One end of the junction fails to match germline, which may point to a read error. The chain links TRBV7-9 to TRBJ1-4; 9 bases fit TRBD1. Germline CDR1 reads SEHNR; CDR2 reads FQNEAQ (reference sequence). This CDR3 region has 16 residues. The CDR3 DNA reads TGTTCCAGCAGCTTAGGGCCAACAGGGGGCGAGGAAAAACTGTTTTTT. It encodes CSSSLGPTGGEEKLFF. Drawing the rest from reference TRBV7-9 and TRBJ1-4, the complete variable domain is DTGVSQNPRHKITKRGQNVTFRCDPISEHNRLYWYRQTLGQGPEFLTYFQNEAQLEKSRLLSDRFSAERPKGSFSTLEIQRTEQGDSAMYLCSSSLGPTGGEEKLFFGSGTQLSVL.

The rearrangement links TRBV30 to TRBJ1-1, with D unclear. Per the germline V gene, CDR1 is GTSNPN and CDR2 is SVGIG (reference sequence). Trimming stripped 2 bases from V and 7 bases from J, with 11 bases between. The CDR3 spans 12 residues. CDR3 DNA: TGTGCCTGGAGTAGACGGCGGTATGAAGCTTTCTTT. Amino acid sequence: CAWSRRRYEAFF.

This clone was detected only once. The chain carries TRBV29-1 and TRBJ2-5; 7 nucleotides agree with TRBD1. The J call could be wrong; TRBJ2-7 is a better fit for the DNA end. The CDR3 contains 13 residues. Germline V CDR1 and CDR2: SQVTM, ANQGSEA. The CDR3 protein is CSVAGQDSYEQYF. The CDR3 DNA follows: TGCAGCGTCGCAGGACAGGATTCCTACGAGCAGTACTTC.

The rearrangement uses TRBV6-5 and TRBJ2-1; possibly TRBD2 for D (5 bases). Trimming shortened V by 8 bases and J by 6 bases, and 11 bases separated the two germline ends. This CDR3 is built from 12 residues. Germline CDR1 and CDR2: MNHEY and SVGAGI. CDR3 in DNA: TGTGCCAGCTCTTACGGGGTCAATGAGCAGTTCTTC. Amino acids: CASSYGVNEQFF.

CDR3 coding DNA: TGTGCCAGCAGCTTAGGAGACAGGGGTCTCTACGAGCAGTACTTC. Its protein product is CASSLGDRGLYEQYF. The chain combines TRBV7-2 with TRBJ2-7; 8 positions agree with TRBD1. Germline CDR1 reads SGHTA; CDR2 reads FQGNSA. The CDR3 runs to 15 residues. The J segment lost 3 bases and the V segment lost 1 base, leaving 5 bases of the junction unmatched.